This is a list of T cell receptor beta chains from one sample in a study of follicular helper T cells after annual influenza vaccination. Using immunoSEQ multiplex PCR, the repertoire was profiled, and TCRdb retains in-frame clones only, with some absent. The sample holds about 5,600 clones, about 82% seen once. The source material was CXCR5- memory CD4+ T cells sorted from blood, sampled on the day of influenza vaccination. Receptor source: an adult who received the influenza vaccine. The CDR3 runs from the conserved cysteine through the conserved F or W. Fields, in order: CDR3 length, J gene, V gene, clone size, D gene, CDR3 DNA, CDR3 protein. D genes are given only for firm matches. Clone size is shown for a subset of rows, as once, few, many or a class of expanded clone.

17,TRBJ2-3,TRBV10-3,once,TRBD1,TGTGCCTCCAAAACACCGGGACAGGGACCAAGCACAGATACGCAGTATTTT,CASKTPGQGPSTDTQYF
13,TRBJ2-1,TRBV5-1,.,.,TGCGCCAGCCGGGATGGAGACCGCGATGAGCAGTTCTTC,CASRDGDRDEQFF
17,TRBJ1-4,TRBV4-1,.,TRBD1,TGCGCCAGCAGCCAAGAAGGTCGGACAGGGGGAGGTGAAAAACTGTTTTTT,CASSQEGRTGGGEKLFF
15,TRBJ1-5,TRBV27,few,.,TGTGCCAGCGGGTATGGCCCCATGCCAAATCAGCCCCAGCATTTT,CASGYGPMPNQPQHF
15,TRBJ2-7,TRBV27,.,TRBD1,TGTGCCAGCAGTTTTGGGACAGGGGGCTCCTACGAGCAGTACTTC,CASSFGTGGSYEQYF
13,TRBJ1-6,TRBV5-1,few,.,TGCGCCAGCAGCTCCCTTTATGAATCACCCCTCCACTTT,CASSSLYESPLHF
16,TRBJ1-2,TRBV7-9,.,TRBD1,TGTGCCAGCAGCCTACTTTCGGGACAGGGAAGAAATGGCTACACCTTC,CASSLLSGQGRNGYTF
14,TRBJ2-1,TRBV10-3,.,TRBD2,TGTGCCACCAGCGGGACTAGCGGGATGTATGAGCAGTTCTTC,CATSGTSGMYEQFF
12,TRBJ2-1,TRBV6-6,once,.,TGTGCCAGCAGTTACTCGGGGAATGAGCAGTTCTTC,CASSYSGNEQFF
16,TRBJ2-1,TRBV19,.,TRBD2,TGTGCCAGTAGTACTAGCGGGAGGAACTCCTACAATGAGCAGTTCTTC,CASSTSGRNSYNEQFF
11,TRBJ2-2,TRBV6-1,.,.,TGTGCCAGCAGAAACGCCGGGGAGCTGTTTTTT,CASRNAGELFF
13,TRBJ2-7,TRBV18,.,TRBD1,TGTGCCAGCTCACCGGACAGGGGGCACGAGCAGTACTTC,CASSPDRGHEQYF
13,TRBJ2-2,TRBV9,.,.,TGTGCCAGCAGCGTATCAGGATCCGGGGAGCTGTTTTTT,CASSVSGSGELFF
9,TRBJ2-7,TRBV25-1,few,.,TGTGCCAGCACGGGAGAGCAGTACTTC,CASTGEQYF
16,TRBJ1-6,TRBV27,.,TRBD1,TGTGCCAGCAGTTCTGGACAGGGGCTTTATAATTCACCCCTCCACTTT,CASSSGQGLYNSPLHF
13,TRBJ2-1,TRBV19,once,.,TGTGCCAGTAGTCCTCGATCCTACAATGAGCAGTTCTTC,CASSPRSYNEQFF
11,TRBJ2-1,TRBV18,.,.,TGTGCCAGCTCTCGGACAGAAGAGCAGTTCTTC,CASSRTEEQFF
13,TRBJ2-7,TRBV27,.,.,TGTGCCAGTAGACTGACAGCCTCCTACGAGCAGTACTTC,CASRLTASYEQYF
15,TRBJ2-5,TRBV18,.,TRBD2,TGTGCCAGCTCACCTAGCGGGAGTTTTGTGGAGACCCAGTACTTC,CASSPSGSFVETQYF
11,TRBJ2-1,TRBV30,.,.,TGTGCCTGGAGCAACTACAATGAGCAGTTCTTC,CAWSNYNEQFF
11,TRBJ1-1,TRBV20-1,.,.,TGCAGTGCTAGGAGGTCAGGGGAAGCTTTCTTT,CSARRSGEAFF
14,TRBJ2-5,TRBV5-1,.,.,TGCGCCAGCAGCTTCTCCGGGACCCAAGAGACCCAGTACTTC,CASSFSGTQETQYF
13,TRBJ2-7,TRBV28,.,.,TGTGCCAGCACGTGGGACAACTCCTACGAGCAGTACTTC,CASTWDNSYEQYF
13,TRBJ1-5,TRBV2,.,.,TGTGCCAGCACCCTGACAAACAATCAGCCCCAGCATTTT,CASTLTNNQPQHF
15,TRBJ1-2,TRBV5-1,few,.,TGCGCCAGCAGCTTGGAGCGCGGGACCGCCTATGGCTACACCTTC,CASSLERGTAYGYTF